This T cell receptor beta chain was recovered during a study of blood T cell repertoires in COVID-19. On the study more broadly: PBMCs, B-cell-depleted T cells, or T cells provided the cDNA or gDNA that made up the material.

Unmatched junction bases numbered 7, after V lost 2 bases and J lost 10 bases. This CDR3 region has 14 residues. The germline V gene encodes CDR1 MNHEY and CDR2 SMNVEV (reference sequence). TCRdb's table, derived via immunoSEQ multiplex PCR, lists solely in-frame clones and lacks some. The sample carries hundreds of thousands of clones, around 89% recorded once. V gene TRBV27 combines with J gene TRBJ2-1; 8 bases map to TRBD1. The sequenced material came from PBMCs or T cells enriched from blood (not recorded which). This TCR was sampled from a woman between 18 and 29 years old who had recovered from COVID-19. Here the CDR3 reads CASSLRGQEPEQFF. The DNA of the CDR3 is TGTGCCAGCAGTTTACGGGGACAGGAACCAGAGCAGTTCTTC.